This T cell receptor (beta chain) was identified in a study of patients and donors after allogeneic stem cell transplantation. Using its own MiXCR run on the RT-PCR reads, TCRdb lists one record per CDR3 protein. In the table there are about 110,000 distinct CDR3 sequences, around 33% of which are singletons. The V end was cut by 3 bases, the J end by 1 base, with 18 bases between. The CDR3 is 17 amino acids. Looked up from germline, CDR1 is SEHNR and CDR2 is FQNEAQ (reference sequence). The receptor's source is a human donor who was either an allogeneic HSCT recipient or a stem cell or donor lymphocyte infusion donor (not recorded which). It is not recorded whose cells these are; they may come from a transplant donor. The sample was blood, either unsorted or a sorted T cell fraction (not recorded which). This rearrangement joins TRBV7-9 to TRBJ1-1; D unclear. The CDR3 bases are TGTGCCAGCAGCTTCGAGGTGTGGAAACTTAGGAACACTGAAGCTTTCTTT. Amino acids: CASSFEVWKLRNTEAFF. The entire variable domain, with the rest obtained from reference TRBV7-9 and TRBJ1-1, is as follows: DTGVSQNPRHKITKRGQNVTFRCDPISEHNRLYWYRQTLGQGPEFLTYFQNEAQLEKSRLLSDRFSAERPKGSFSTLEIQRTEQGDSAMYLCASSFEVWKLRNTEAFFGQGTRLTVV.